The clone carrying this T cell receptor beta chain was counted at least ten times. Its antigen is currently unknown. The sample belongs to a study of Graves' ophthalmopathy and Graves' hyperthyroidism. Broader study findings: A majority of expanded thyroid clonotypes exceeding 0.001 frequency were likewise present in blood.

Amplified TCR beta CDR3 regions were obtained using RNA transcripts as template. First-round RT-PCR used HTBI primers; second-round multiplex PCR followed. MiXCR was run by TCRdb on the multiplex PCR reads, yielding one entry per CDR3 protein. This table has 660,000 or so distinct CDR3 sequences, under 50% appearing once. The CDR3 length is 13 residues. J was trimmed by 13 bases and V by 5 bases; bases with no gene match: 6. Germline CDR1 reads SGHTA; CDR2 reads FQGNSA. The sequencing sample was made of peripheral blood. This sequence originates from an adult man with Graves' ophthalmopathy. This sequence joins TRBV7-2 and TRBJ1-6; 9 nucleotides align to TRBD1. The CDR3 is CASSLDRGAPLHF. The CDR3 region has the DNA TGTGCCAGCAGCCTTGACAGGGGGGCCCCCCTCCACTTT.